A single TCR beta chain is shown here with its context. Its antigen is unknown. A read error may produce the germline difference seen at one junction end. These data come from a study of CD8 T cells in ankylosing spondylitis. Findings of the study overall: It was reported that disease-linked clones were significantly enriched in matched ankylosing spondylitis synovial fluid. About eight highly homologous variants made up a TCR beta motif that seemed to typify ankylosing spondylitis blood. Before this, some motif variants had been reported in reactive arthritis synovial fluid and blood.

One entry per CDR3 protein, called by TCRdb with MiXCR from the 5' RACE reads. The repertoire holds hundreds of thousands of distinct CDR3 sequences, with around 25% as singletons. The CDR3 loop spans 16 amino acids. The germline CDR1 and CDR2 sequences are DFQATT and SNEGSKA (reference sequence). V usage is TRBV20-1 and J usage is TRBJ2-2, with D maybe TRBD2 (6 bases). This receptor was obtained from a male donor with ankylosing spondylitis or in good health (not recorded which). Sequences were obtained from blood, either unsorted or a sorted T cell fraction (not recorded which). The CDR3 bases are TGCAGTGCTAGACCCATGGGGGGTTCGAACTCCGGGGAGCTGTTTTTT. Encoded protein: CSARPMGGSNSGELFF.